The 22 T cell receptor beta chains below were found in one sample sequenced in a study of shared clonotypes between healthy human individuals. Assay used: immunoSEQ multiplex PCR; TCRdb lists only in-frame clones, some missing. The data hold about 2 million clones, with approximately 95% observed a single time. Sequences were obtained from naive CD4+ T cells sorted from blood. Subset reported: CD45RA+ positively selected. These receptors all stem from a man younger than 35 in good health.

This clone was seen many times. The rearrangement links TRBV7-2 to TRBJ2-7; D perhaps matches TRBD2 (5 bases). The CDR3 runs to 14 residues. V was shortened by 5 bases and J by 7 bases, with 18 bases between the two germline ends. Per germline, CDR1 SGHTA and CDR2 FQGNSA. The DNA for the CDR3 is TGTGCCAGCAGCCTCGAACCTATCGGCGGGGAGCAGTACTTC. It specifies CASSLEPIGGEQYF.

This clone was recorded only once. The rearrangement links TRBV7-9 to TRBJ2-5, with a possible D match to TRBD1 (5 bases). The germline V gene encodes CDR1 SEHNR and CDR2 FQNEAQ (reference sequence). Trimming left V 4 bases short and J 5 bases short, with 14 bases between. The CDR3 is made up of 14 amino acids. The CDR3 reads CASSSPARGETQYF. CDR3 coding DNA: TGTGCCAGCAGCTCTCCGGCAAGGGGTGAGACCCAGTACTTC. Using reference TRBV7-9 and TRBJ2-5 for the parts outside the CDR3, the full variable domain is DTGVSQNPRHKITKRGQNVTFRCDPISEHNRLYWYRQTLGQGPEFLTYFQNEAQLEKSRLLSDRFSAERPKGSFSTLEIQRTEQGDSAMYLCASSSPARGETQYFGPGTRLLVL.

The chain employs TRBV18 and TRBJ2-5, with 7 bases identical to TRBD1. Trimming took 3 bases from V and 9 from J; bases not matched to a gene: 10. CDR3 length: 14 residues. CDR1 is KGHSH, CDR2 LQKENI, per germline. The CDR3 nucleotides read TGTGCCAGCTCACCCTTGTCCGAGACAGGGTCCCAGTACTTC. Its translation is CASSPLSETGSQYF.

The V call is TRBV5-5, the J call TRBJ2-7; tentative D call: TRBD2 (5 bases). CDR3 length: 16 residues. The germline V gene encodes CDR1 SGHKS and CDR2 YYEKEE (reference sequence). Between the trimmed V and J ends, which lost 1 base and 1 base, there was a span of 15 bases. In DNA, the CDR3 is TGTGCCAGCAGCTTGACGGTGGGAGTGGCGTCCTACGAGCAGTACTTC. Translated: CASSLTVGVASYEQYF.

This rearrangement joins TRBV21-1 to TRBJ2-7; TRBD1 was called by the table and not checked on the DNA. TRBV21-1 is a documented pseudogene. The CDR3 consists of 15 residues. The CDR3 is CASLARRDRDNEQYF. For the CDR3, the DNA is TGTGCCAGCTTAGCCCGCCGGGACAGGGACAACGAGCAGTACTTC.

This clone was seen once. DNA of the CDR3: TGCGCCAGCAGCCTCGGTGCAAGCGGGAGTAAAGAGACCCAGTACTTC. This encodes CASSLGASGSKETQYF. This chain uses TRBV4-3 with TRBJ2-5, with 8 bases matching TRBD2. The V gene end was trimmed by 4 bases and the J gene end by 3 bases; junction bases not matched to a gene: 10. The CDR3 sequence is 16 residues long. The V gene's germline CDR1 is LGHNA and CDR2 YSLEER.

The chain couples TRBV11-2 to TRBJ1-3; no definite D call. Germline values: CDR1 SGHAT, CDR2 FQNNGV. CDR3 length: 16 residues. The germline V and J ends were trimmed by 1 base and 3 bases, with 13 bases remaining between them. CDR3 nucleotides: TGTGCCAGCAGCTTAGGGCAATTTGGGTTTGGAAACACCATATATTTT. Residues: CASSLGQFGFGNTIYF.

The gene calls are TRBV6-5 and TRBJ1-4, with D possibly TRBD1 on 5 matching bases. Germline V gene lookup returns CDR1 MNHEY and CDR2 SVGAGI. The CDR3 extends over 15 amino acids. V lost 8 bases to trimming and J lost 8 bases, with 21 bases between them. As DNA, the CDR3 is TGTGCCAGCGGATGGAATGGGGACTTAGGCGAAAAACTGTTTTTT. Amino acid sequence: CASGWNGDLGEKLFF.

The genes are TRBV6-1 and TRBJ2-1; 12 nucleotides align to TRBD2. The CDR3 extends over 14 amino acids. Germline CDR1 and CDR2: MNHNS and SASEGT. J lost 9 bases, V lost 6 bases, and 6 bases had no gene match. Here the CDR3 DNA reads TGTGCCAGCAGACTAGCGGGAGGTGGGGGTGAGCAGTTCTTC. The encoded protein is CASRLAGGGGEQFF.

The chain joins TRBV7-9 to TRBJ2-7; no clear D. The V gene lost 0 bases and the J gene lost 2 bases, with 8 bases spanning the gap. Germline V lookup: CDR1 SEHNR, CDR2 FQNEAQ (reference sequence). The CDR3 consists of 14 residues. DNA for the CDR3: TGTGCCAGCAGCTTAGCTACAGCACCCTACGAGCAGTACTTC. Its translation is CASSLATAPYEQYF.

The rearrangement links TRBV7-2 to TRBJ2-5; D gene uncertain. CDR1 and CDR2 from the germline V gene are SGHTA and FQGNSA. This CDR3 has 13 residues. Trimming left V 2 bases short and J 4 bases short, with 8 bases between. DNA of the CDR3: TGTGCCAGCAGCTTAATGTTTGGAGAGACCCAGTACTTC. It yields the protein CASSLMFGETQYF.

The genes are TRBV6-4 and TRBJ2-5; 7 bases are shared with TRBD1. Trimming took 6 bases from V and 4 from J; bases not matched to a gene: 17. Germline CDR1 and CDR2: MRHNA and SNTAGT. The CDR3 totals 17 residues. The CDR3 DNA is TGTGCCAGCAGGTACAAAGGGGGCCCCTTATACGGAGAGACCCAGTACTTC. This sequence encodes CASRYKGGPLYGETQYF.

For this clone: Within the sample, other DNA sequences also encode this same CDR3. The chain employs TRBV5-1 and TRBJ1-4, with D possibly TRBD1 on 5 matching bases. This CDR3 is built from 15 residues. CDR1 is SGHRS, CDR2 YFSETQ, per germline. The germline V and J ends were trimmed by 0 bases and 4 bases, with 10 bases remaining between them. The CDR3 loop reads CASSLAGDSNEKLFF. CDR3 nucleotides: TGCGCCAGCAGCTTGGCCGGAGACAGTAATGAAAAACTGTTTTTT.

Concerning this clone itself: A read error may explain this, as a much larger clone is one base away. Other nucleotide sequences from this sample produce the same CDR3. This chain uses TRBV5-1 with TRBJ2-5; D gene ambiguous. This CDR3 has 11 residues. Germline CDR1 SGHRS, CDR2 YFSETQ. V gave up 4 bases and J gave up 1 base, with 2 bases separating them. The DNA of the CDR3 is TGCGCCAGCAGCAGCCAAGAGACCCAGTACTTC. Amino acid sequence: CASSSQETQYF.

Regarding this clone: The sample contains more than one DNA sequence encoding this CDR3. The CDR3 region is CASSLPGQGPYGYTF. CDR3 nucleotide sequence: TGTGCCAGCAGCTTACCGGGACAGGGACCCTATGGCTACACCTTC. V usage is TRBV5-4 and J usage is TRBJ1-2, with 9 bases that match TRBD1. The CDR3 is made up of 15 amino acids. Per the germline V gene, CDR1 is SGHNT and CDR2 is YYREEE (reference sequence). After removal of 2 bases from V and 4 bases from J, the junction contained 6 bases not matched to a gene.

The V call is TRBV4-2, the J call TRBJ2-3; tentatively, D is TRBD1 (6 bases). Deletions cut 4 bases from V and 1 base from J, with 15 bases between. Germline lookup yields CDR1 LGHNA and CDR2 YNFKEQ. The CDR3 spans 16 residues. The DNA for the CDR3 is TGTGCCAGCAGCCCCGGGTGGACAGCCCGCACAGATACGCAGTATTTT. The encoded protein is CASSPGWTARTDTQYF.

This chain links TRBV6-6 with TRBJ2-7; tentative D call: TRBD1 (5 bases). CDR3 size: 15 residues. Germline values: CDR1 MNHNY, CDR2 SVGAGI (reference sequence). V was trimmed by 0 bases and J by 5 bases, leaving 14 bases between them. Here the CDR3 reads CASSYSNLGADEQYF. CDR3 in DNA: TGTGCCAGCAGTTACTCGAATCTAGGGGCCGACGAGCAGTACTTC.

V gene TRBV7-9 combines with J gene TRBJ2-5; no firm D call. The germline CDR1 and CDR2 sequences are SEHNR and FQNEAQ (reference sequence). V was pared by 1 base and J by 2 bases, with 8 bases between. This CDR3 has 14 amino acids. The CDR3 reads CASSLGLSQETQYF. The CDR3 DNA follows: TGTGCCAGCAGCTTAGGACTGAGTCAAGAGACCCAGTACTTC.

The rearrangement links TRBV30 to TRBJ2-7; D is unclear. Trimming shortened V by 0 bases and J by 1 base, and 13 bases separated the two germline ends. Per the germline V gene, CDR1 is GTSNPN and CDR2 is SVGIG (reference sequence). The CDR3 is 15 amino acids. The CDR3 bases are TGTGCCTGGAGTGTAGGTCAATATGGGTCCTACGAGCAGTACTTC. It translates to CAWSVGQYGSYEQYF.

The CDR3 region is CAWDRGTTDTQYF. In DNA, the CDR3 is TGTGCCTGGGACAGGGGAACCACAGATACGCAGTATTTT. This chain uses TRBV30 with TRBJ2-3; 8 bases line up with TRBD1. The CDR3 has 13 amino acids. The germline CDR1 and CDR2 sequences are GTSNPN and SVGIG (reference sequence). V gave up 5 bases and J gave up 2 bases; unmatched junction bases: 3.

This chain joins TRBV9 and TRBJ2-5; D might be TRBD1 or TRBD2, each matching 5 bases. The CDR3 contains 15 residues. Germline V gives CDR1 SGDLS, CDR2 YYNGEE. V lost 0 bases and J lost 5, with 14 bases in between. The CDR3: CASSVGGTQGETQYF. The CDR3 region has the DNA TGTGCCAGCAGCGTAGGTGGGACCCAAGGGGAGACCCAGTACTTC.

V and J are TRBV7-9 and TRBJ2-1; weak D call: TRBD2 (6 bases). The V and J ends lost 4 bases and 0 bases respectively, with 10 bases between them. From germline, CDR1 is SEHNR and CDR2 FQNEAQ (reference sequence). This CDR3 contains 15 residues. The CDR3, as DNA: TGTGCCAGCAGCTGGGAGGATCCCTCCTACAATGAGCAGTTCTTC. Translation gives CASSWEDPSYNEQFF.